The 27 T cell receptor beta chains below come from one sample, sequenced in a study of radiation and T cells in renal cell carcinoma. Time point: baseline pretreatment blood. As for treatment: 15 Gy SBRT to primary tumor, nephrectomy 4 weeks later. Assay used: immunoSEQ multiplex PCR; TCRdb lists only in-frame clones, some missing. The sample lists more than 140,000 clones, approximately 82% occurring once. The material was blood, obtained from a patient whose treatment included radiotherapy and nephrectomy. These receptors originate from a woman in her 50s with renal cell carcinoma.

This clone has a single count. The junction differs from germline at one of its ends, possibly a read error. The chain uses TRBV6-5 and TRBJ1-2, with D unresolved. The CDR3 covers 12 residues. Germline-derived CDR1 and CDR2 are MNHEY and SVGAGI. This chain's CDR3 is CASTNGNFGYTF. CDR3 in DNA: TGTGCCAGCACCAATGGGAACTTTGGCTACACCTTC.

The gene calls are TRBV2 and TRBJ1-5, with TRBD1 identical over 8 bases. Unmatched junction bases numbered 2, after V lost 5 bases and J lost 2 bases. The germline gives CDR1 SNHLY, CDR2 FYNNEI. There are 14 residues in the CDR3. CDR3 in amino acids: CASSPDRGNQPQHF. The CDR3 nucleotides read TGTGCCAGCAGTCCGGACAGGGGCAATCAGCCCCAGCATTTT.

The DNA for the CDR3 is TGTGCCAGCAGTTACTCGGCGGGACAGGTCAACTACGAGCAGTACTTC. It yields the protein CASSYSAGQVNYEQYF. The gene calls are TRBV6-5 and TRBJ2-7; TRBD1 matches 8 bases. CDR1 and CDR2 (germline): MNHEY, SVGAGI. Germline trimming cut 0 bases from V and 3 bases from J; bases unmatched to any gene: 7. There are 16 residues in the CDR3.

The V and J genes are TRBV6-6 and TRBJ1-2, with D possibly TRBD1 on 5 matching bases. Germline V CDR1 and CDR2: MNHNY, SVGAGI (reference sequence). The V and J ends lost 0 bases and 8 bases respectively, with 10 bases between them. This CDR3 contains 13 residues. For the CDR3, the DNA is TGTGCCAGCAGTTACTCGGGGGGAGGGGGCTACACCTTC. As protein: CASSYSGGGGYTF.

This clone is a singleton in its sample. This sequence joins TRBV11-1 and TRBJ2-7, with 7 positions matching TRBD1. This CDR3 has 12 residues. The V and J ends lost 4 bases and 6 bases, in that order; junction bases with no gene match: 3. Per the germline V gene, CDR1 is SGHAT and CDR2 is FQDESV (reference sequence). The CDR3 reads CASSSGTVEQYF. The DNA of the CDR3 is TGTGCCAGCAGCTCCGGGACAGTCGAGCAGTACTTC.

This clone appeared a single time. The rearrangement uses TRBV19 and TRBJ2-1; D is unresolved. The length of the CDR3 is 15 residues. CDR1 LNHDA and CDR2 SQIVND come from the germline V gene (reference sequence). V lost 2 bases, J lost 13 bases, and 21 bases lay in between. CDR3 amino acids: CASSILGGTLAHQFF. The CDR3 DNA reads as TGTGCCAGTAGTATACTCGGCGGCACCTTAGCCCATCAGTTCTTC.

This sequence joins TRBV7-8 and TRBJ2-1, with D tentatively TRBD2 (5 bases). Trimming took 5 bases from V and 7 from J, leaving 12 bases between them. The germline V gene encodes CDR1 SGHVS and CDR2 FQNEAQ. The CDR3 is made up of 13 amino acids. DNA for the CDR3: TGTGCCAGCAGCCCGGAGGACTTGAATGAGCAGTTCTTC. Encoded protein: CASSPEDLNEQFF.

The gene calls are TRBV5-4 and TRBJ2-1; no definite D call. V was cut by 0 bases and J by 3 bases, with 4 bases left in between. CDR1 and CDR2 from the germline V gene are SGHNT and YYREEE (reference sequence). The length of the CDR3 is 13 residues. The CDR3 coding sequence is TGTGCCAGCAGCTTGGACTACTACAATGAGCAGTTCTTC. It is translated as CASSLDYYNEQFF.

This clone has only one observation. The chain has TRBV18 and TRBJ1-1; maybe TRBD1 (6 bases). The V end lost 5 bases, the J end lost 0 bases, and 19 bases lay between the germline ends. The length of the CDR3 is 17 residues. Germline V gives CDR1 KGHSH, CDR2 LQKENI. The CDR3 reads CASSAVNYRAVNTEAFF. CDR3 sequence (DNA): TGTGCCAGCTCAGCTGTAAATTACAGGGCGGTGAACACTGAAGCTTTCTTT.

The J gene is TRBJ1-2, the V gene TRBV5-4, with 10 bases aligning to TRBD1. CDR3 length: 14 residues. With V trimmed by 4 bases and J by 5 bases, 5 bases remained unmatched. CDR1 and CDR2 (germline): SGHNT, YYREEE (reference sequence). CDR3 nucleotide sequence: TGTGCCAGCAGCGACAGGGGGCAAGGGTATGGCTACACCTTC. It is translated as CASSDRGQGYGYTF. Together with reference TRBV5-4 and TRBJ1-2, the CDR3 gives the full variable domain: ETGVTQSPTHLIKTRGQQVTLRCSSQSGHNTVSWYQQALGQGPQFIFQYYREEENGRGNFPPRFSGLQFPNYSSELNVNALELDDSALYLCASSDRGQGYGYTFGSGTRLTVV.

The chain links TRBV5-1 to TRBJ1-6; no definite D call. Trimming removed 0 bases from V and 5 bases from J, with 12 bases in between. The CDR3 runs to 16 residues. The V gene's germline CDR1 is SGHRS and CDR2 YFSETQ. The CDR3 sequence: CASSLVGLENNSPLHF. The CDR3 region has the DNA TGCGCCAGCAGCTTGGTTGGATTAGAGAATAATTCACCCCTCCACTTT.

This chain links TRBV15 with TRBJ2-7; TRBD1 matches at 8 bases. The length of the CDR3 is 20 residues. CDR1 is LNHNV, CDR2 YYDKDF, per germline (reference sequence). Trimming at V came to 8 bases and at J to 0 bases, leaving 24 bases not matched to a gene. The CDR3 DNA follows: TGTGCCACCGCAGATTCTGTAGGGACAGGCGCCAAGATCTTCTCCTACGAGCAGTACTTC. It translates to CATADSVGTGAKIFSYEQYF.

The rearrangement uses TRBV25-1 and TRBJ2-1; 11 nucleotides align to TRBD2. V was clipped by 3 bases and J by 4 bases; unmatched bases: 2. Germline values: CDR1 MGHDK, CDR2 SYGVNS. The CDR3 consists of 15 residues. The CDR3 sequence: CASSDSSGGYNEQFF. CDR3 nucleotides: TGTGCCAGCAGTGATTCTAGCGGGGGGTACAATGAGCAGTTCTTC.

The genes are TRBV6-1 and TRBJ2-5; maybe TRBD1 (5 bases). The CDR3 is 13 residues long. Germline CDR1 MNHNS, CDR2 SASEGT. The V end was cut by 7 bases, the J end by 0 bases, with 9 bases between. CDR3 protein: CASTKTDQETQYF. As DNA, the CDR3 is TGTGCCAGCACCAAGACAGACCAAGAGACCCAGTACTTC.

The V gene is TRBV28, the J gene TRBJ2-7; D is unclear. Deletions cut 3 bases from V and 4 bases from J, with 4 bases between. This CDR3 is 11 amino acids long. Per germline, CDR1 MDHEN and CDR2 SYDVKM. The CDR3 nucleotides read TGTGCCAGCAGTTTCGTGTACGAGCAGTACTTC. This translates into CASSFVYEQYF. The full variable domain, in which reference TRBV28 and TRBJ2-7 provide the parts outside the CDR3, is DVKVTQSSRYLVKRTGEKVFLECVQDMDHENMFWYRQDPGLGLRLIYFSYDVKMKEKGDIPEGYSVSREKKERFSLILESASTNQTSMYLCASSFVYEQYFGPGTRLTVT.

This clone was observed a handful of times. J is TRBJ2-3 and V is TRBV6-1; the D is unclear. Germline CDR1 is MNHNS and CDR2 is SASEGT. The CDR3 loop spans 14 amino acids. Trimming pared 8 bases from V and 5 bases from J, leaving 17 bases between. The CDR3: CASLRFYSEDTQYF. CDR3 nucleotides: TGTGCCAGCTTGAGGTTCTACTCGGAAGATACGCAGTATTTT.

This clone was seen only a few times. The chain carries TRBV11-2 and TRBJ2-7, with 7 bases matching TRBD2. V shed 0 bases, J shed 4 bases, and the junction held 6 bases outside the gene matches. Germline V gene data show CDR1 as SGHAT and CDR2 as FQNNGV. CDR3 size: 15 residues. The CDR3 bases are TGTGCCAGCAGCTTAGATAGGCCTAGCGGATACGAGCAGTACTTC. Translated: CASSLDRPSGYEQYF.

This clone was counted only a few times. J is TRBJ1-2 and V is TRBV10-3; D uncertain. The CDR3 has 13 residues. The V and J ends lost 2 bases and 7 bases respectively, with 11 bases between them. Germline lookup yields CDR1 ENHRY and CDR2 SYGVKD. CDR3 nucleotide sequence: TGTGCCATCAGTGAGGGTGCAGTCGGTGGCTACACCTTC. This encodes CAISEGAVGGYTF.

The chain has TRBV4-3 and TRBJ2-7; maybe TRBD1 (6 bases). The V end lost 0 bases, the J end lost 1 base, and 13 bases lay between the germline ends. CDR3 length: 16 amino acids. Germline CDR1 is LGHNA and CDR2 is YSLEER. The CDR3: CASSQEVTGWSYEQYF. CDR3 in DNA: TGCGCCAGCAGCCAAGAAGTAACAGGGTGGTCCTACGAGCAGTACTTC.

The chain links TRBV19 to TRBJ1-6, with TRBD1 as a possible D gene (5 bases). Trimming left V 4 bases short and J 7 bases short, with 17 bases between. The CDR3 runs to 16 residues. CDR1 is LNHDA and CDR2 is SQIVND in the germline V gene (reference sequence). CDR3 DNA sequence: TGTGCCAGTAGTACGGGGGGGAGGGTGAAAAATTCACCCCTCCACTTT. Residues: CASSTGGRVKNSPLHF.

The J gene is TRBJ2-3, the V gene TRBV28, with D possibly called TRBD1 or TRBD2 (5 bases each). V lost 6 bases and J 1 base, leaving 11 bases between the germline ends. The CDR3 has 14 residues. In germline, CDR1 is MDHEN, CDR2 SYDVKM. The chain's CDR3 is CASSGARGTDTQYF. The CDR3, as DNA: TGTGCCAGCAGCGGGGCCAGGGGCACAGATACGCAGTATTTT.

This sequence joins TRBV5-4 and TRBJ2-5; 8 nucleotides align to TRBD1. The CDR3 is 14 amino acids. CDR1 and CDR2 (germline): SGHNT, YYREEE (reference sequence). The V gene end was trimmed by 4 bases and the J gene end by 5 bases; junction bases not matched to a gene: 7. The CDR3 bases are TGTGCCAGCAGCCTGGGACAGGTCGGCGAGACCCAGTACTTC. Protein sequence: CASSLGQVGETQYF.

The rearrangement links TRBV6-7 to TRBJ1-6, with D tentatively TRBD1 (5 bases). TRBV6-7 qualifies as an ORF whose function is uncertain. This CDR3 region has 14 residues. V lost 4 bases and J lost 8, with 12 bases in between. The CDR3 reads CASSSLGDDSPLHF. The CDR3 nucleotides are TGTGCCAGCAGTTCCCTAGGGGACGATTCACCCCTCCACTTT.

V usage is TRBV27 and J usage is TRBJ2-7; TRBD2 aligns across 10 bases. In germline, CDR1 is MNHEY, CDR2 SMNVEV (reference sequence). The CDR3 is made up of 14 amino acids. Trimming at V came to 4 bases and at J to 2 bases, leaving 2 bases not matched to a gene. The CDR3 protein is CASSSSGGPYEQYF. Written as DNA, the CDR3 is TGTGCCAGCAGTTCTAGCGGGGGCCCCTACGAGCAGTACTTC.

This clone is labeled medium-sized. The CDR3 nucleotides read TGTGCCTGGGCACAGGGATGGGAGGAAAAACTGTTTTTT. It encodes CAWAQGWEEKLFF. V gene TRBV30 combines with J gene TRBJ1-4; D possibly corresponds to TRBD1 (6 bases). In germline, CDR1 is GTSNPN, CDR2 SVGIG (reference sequence). The CDR3 length is 13 residues. With 5 bases removed from V and 8 bases from J, the gap between germline ends came to 15 bases.

This CDR3 is CASSLGGAWYGYTF. The CDR3 DNA is TGTGCCAGCAGCTTAGGGGGCGCATGGTATGGCTACACCTTC. The chain carries TRBV7-2 and TRBJ1-2; D perhaps matches TRBD1 (5 bases). The V end lost 1 base, the J end lost 5 bases, and 11 bases lay between the germline ends. The CDR3 runs 14 residues. CDR1 and CDR2 from the germline V gene are SGHTA and FQGNSA.

This clone was observed a few times. Other nucleotide sequences from this sample produce the same CDR3. The V call is TRBV19, the J call TRBJ2-7; tentative D call: TRBD1 (5 bases). CDR3 length: 16 residues. Germline CDR1 and CDR2: LNHDA and SQIVND (reference sequence). The ends were cut back, 3 bases at V and 0 bases at J, with 15 bases in the middle. CDR3 in amino acids: CASSMGPLSSSYEQYF. CDR3 coding DNA: TGTGCCAGTAGTATGGGGCCCCTCTCGAGCTCCTACGAGCAGTACTTC.